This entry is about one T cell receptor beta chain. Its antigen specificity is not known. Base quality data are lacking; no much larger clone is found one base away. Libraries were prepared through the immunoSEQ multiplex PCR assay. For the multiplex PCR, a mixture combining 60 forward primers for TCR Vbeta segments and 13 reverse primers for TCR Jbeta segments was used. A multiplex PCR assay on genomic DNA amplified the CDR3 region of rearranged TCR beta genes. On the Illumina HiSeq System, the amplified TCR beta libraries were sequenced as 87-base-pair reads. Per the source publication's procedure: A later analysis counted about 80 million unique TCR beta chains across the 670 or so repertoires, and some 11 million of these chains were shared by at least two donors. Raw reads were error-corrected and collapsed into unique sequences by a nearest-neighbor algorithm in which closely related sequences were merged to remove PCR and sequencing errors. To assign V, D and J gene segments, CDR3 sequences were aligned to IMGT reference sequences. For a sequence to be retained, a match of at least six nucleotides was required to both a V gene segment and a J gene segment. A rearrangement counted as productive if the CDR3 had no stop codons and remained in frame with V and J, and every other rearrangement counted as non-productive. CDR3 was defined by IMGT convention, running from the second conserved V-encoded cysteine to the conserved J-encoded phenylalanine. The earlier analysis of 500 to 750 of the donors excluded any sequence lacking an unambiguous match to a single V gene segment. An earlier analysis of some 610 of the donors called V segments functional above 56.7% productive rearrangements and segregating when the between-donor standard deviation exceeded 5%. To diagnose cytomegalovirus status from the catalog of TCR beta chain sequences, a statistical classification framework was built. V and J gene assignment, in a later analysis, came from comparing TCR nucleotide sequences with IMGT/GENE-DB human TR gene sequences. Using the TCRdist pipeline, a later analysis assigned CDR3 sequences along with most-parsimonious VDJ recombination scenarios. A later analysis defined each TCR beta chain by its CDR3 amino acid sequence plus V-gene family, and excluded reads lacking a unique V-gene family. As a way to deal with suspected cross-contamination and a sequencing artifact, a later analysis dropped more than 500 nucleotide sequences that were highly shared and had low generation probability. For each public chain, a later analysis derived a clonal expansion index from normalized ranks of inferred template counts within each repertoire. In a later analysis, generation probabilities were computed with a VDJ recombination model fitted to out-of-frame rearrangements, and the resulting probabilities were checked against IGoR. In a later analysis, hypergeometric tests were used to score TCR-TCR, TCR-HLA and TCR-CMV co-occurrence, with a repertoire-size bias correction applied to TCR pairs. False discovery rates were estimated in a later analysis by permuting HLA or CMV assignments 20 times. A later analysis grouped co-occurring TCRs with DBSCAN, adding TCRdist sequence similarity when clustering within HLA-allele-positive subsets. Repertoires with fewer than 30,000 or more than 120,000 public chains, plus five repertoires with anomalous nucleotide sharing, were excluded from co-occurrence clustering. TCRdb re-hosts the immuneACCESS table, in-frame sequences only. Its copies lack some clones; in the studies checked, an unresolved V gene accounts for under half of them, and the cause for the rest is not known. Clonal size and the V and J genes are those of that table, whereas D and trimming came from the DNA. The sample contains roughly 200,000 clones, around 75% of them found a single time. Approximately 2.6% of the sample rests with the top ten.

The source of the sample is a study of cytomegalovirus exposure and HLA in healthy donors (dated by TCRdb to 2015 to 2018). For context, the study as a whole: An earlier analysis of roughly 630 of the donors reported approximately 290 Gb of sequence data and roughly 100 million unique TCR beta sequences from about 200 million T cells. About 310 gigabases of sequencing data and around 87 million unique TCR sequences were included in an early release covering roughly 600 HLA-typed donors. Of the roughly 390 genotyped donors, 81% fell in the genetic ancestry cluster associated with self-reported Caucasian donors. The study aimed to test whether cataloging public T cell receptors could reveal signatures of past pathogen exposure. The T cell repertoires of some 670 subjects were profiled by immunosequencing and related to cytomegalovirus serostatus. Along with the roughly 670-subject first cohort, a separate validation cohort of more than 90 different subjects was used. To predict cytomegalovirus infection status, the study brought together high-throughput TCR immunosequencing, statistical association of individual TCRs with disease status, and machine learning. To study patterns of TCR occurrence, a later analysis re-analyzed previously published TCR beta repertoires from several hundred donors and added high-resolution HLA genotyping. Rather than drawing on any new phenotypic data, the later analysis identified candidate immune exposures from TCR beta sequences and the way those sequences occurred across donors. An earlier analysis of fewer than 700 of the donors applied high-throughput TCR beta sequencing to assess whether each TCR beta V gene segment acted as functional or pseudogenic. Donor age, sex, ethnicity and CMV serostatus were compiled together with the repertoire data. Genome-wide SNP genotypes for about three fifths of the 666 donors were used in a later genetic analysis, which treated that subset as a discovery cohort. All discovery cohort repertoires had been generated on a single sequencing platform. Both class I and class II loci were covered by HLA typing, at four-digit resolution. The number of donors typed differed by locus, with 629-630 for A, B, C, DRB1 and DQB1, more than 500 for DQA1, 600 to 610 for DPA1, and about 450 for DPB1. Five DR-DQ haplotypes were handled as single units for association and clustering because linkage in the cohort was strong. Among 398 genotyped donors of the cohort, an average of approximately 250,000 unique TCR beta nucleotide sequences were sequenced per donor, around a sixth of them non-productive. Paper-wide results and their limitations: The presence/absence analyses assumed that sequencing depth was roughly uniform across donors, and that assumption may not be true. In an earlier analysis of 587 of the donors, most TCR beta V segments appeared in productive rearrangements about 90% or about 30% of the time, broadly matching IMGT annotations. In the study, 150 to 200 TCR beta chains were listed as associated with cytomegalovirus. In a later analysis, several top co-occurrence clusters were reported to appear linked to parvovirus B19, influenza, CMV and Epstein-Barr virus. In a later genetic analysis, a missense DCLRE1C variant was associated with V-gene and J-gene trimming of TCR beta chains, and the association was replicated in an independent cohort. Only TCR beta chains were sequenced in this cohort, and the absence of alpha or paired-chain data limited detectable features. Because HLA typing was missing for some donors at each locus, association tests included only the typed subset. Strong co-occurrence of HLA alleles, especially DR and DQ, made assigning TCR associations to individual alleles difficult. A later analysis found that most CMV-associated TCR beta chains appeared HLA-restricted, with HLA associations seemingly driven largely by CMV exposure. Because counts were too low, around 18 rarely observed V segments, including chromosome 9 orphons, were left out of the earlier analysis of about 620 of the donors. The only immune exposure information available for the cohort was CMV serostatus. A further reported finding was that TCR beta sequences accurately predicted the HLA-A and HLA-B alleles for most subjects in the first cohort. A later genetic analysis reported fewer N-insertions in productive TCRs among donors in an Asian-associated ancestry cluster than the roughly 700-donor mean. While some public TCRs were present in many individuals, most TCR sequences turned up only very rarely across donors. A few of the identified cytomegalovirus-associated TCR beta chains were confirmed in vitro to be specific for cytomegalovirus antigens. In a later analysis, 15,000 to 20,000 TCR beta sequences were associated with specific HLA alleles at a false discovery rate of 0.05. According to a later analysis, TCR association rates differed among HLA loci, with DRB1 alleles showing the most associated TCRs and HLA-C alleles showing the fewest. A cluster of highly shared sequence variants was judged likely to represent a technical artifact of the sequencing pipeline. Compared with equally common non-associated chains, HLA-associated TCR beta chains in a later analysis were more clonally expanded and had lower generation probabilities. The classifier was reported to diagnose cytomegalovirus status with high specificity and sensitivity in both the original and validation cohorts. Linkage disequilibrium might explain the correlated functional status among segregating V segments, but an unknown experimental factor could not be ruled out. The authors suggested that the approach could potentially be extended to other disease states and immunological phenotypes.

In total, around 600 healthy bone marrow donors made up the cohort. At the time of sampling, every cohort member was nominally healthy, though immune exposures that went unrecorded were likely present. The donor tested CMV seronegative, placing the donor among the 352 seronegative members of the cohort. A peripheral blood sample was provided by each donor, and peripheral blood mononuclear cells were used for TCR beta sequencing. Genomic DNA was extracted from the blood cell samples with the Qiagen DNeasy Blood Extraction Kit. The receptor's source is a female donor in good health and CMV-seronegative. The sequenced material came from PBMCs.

The DNA is as follows: TGTGCCAGCAGCTGGACAGGGAATCAGCCCCAGCATTTT. Its product reads: CASSWTGNQPQHF. Recombination joined TRBV7-2 with TRBJ1-5; the central 8 bases match TRBD1. Counted from cysteine to phenylalanine, this CDR3 has 13 amino acids. This entry keeps only the CDR3 DNA: 39 bases, framed from base 1. V loses 4 bases at its end and J loses 4 bases; junction bases beyond the gene matches: 0. Via the germline V gene, CDR1 is SGHTA and CDR2 FQGNSA.